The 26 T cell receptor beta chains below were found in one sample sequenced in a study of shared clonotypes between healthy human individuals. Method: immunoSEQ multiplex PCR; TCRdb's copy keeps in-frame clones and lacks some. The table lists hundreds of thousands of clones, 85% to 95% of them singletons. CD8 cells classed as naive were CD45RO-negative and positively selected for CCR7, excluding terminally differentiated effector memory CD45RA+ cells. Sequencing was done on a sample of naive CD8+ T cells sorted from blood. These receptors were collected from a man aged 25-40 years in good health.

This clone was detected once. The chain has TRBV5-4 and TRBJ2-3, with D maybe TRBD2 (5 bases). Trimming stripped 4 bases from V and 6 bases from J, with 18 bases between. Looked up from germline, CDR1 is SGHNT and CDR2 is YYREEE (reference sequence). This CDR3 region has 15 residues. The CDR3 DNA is TGTGCCAGCAGCGAGATCCTTCGAGGGTGGGATACGCAGTATTTT. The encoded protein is CASSEILRGWDTQYF.

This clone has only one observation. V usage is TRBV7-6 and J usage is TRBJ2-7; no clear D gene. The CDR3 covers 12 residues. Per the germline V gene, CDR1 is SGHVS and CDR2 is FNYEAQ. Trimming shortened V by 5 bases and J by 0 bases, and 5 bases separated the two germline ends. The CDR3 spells CASSPHSYEQYF. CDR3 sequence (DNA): TGTGCCAGCAGCCCACACTCCTACGAGCAGTACTTC.

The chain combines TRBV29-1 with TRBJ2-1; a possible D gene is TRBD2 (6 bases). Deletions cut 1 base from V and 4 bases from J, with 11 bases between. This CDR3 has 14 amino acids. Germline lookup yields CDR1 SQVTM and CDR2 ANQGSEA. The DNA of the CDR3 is TGCAGCGTTGAAGGGGTCGGGGGTTACAATGAGCAGTTCTTC. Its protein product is CSVEGVGGYNEQFF.

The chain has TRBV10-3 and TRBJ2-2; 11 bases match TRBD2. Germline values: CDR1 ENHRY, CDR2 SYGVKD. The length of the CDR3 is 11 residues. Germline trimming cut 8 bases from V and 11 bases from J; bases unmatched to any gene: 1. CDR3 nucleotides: TGTGCCATCCGACTAGCGGGAGAGCTGTTTTTT. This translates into CAIRLAGELFF.

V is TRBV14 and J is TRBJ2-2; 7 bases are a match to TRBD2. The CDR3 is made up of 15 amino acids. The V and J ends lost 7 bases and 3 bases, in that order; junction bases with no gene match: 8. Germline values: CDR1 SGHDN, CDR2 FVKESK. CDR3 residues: CASTPNGRYTGELFF. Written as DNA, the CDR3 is TGTGCCAGCACTCCTAACGGGAGGTACACCGGGGAGCTGTTTTTT.

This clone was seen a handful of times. The DNA for the CDR3 is TGCAGCGTTGATTCGGGGCAGAAGCCTGGCTACACCTTC. This translates into CSVDSGQKPGYTF. This sequence joins TRBV29-1 and TRBJ1-2; tentatively, D is TRBD1 (5 bases). V shed 3 bases and J shed 7 bases, with 15 bases lying between them. The CDR3 covers 13 residues. From germline, CDR1 is SQVTM and CDR2 ANQGSEA.

The CDR3 spells CASSLDRGADTQYF. Written as DNA, the CDR3 is TGTGCCAGCAGCTTGGATAGGGGAGCAGATACGCAGTATTTT. The rearrangement joins TRBV5-4 to TRBJ2-3, with D perhaps TRBD1 or TRBD2 (5 bases each). Germline loops: CDR1 SGHNT, CDR2 YYREEE (reference sequence). The CDR3 consists of 14 residues. V dropped 0 bases and J dropped 4 bases, with 9 bases sitting between them.

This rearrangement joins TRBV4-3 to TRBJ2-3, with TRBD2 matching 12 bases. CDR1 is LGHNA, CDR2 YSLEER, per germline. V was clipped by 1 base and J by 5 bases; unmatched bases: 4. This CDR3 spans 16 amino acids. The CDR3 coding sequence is TGCGCCAGCAGCCAAGGACTAGCGGGAGTTGAAGATACGCAGTATTTT. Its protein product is CASSQGLAGVEDTQYF.

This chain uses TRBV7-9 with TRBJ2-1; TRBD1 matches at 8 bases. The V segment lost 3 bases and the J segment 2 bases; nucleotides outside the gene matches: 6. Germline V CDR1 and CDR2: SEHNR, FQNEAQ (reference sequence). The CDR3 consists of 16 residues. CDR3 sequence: CASSFKTGGAYNEQFF. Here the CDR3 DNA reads TGTGCCAGCAGCTTCAAAACAGGGGGAGCCTACAATGAGCAGTTCTTC.

The CDR3 here is CASRGGSAYEQYF. Here the CDR3 DNA reads TGTGCCAGCAGGGGAGGCAGCGCCTACGAGCAGTACTTC. This sequence joins TRBV7-9 and TRBJ2-7; D may be TRBD2 (6 bases). The V gene lost 6 bases and the J gene lost 2 bases, with 11 bases spanning the gap. The CDR3 sequence is 13 residues long. CDR1 SEHNR and CDR2 FQNEAQ come from the germline V gene (reference sequence). The full variable domain, in which reference TRBV7-9 and TRBJ2-7 provide the parts outside the CDR3, is DTGVSQNPRHKITKRGQNVTFRCDPISEHNRLYWYRQTLGQGPEFLTYFQNEAQLEKSRLLSDRFSAERPKGSFSTLEIQRTEQGDSAMYLCASRGGSAYEQYFGPGTRLTVT.

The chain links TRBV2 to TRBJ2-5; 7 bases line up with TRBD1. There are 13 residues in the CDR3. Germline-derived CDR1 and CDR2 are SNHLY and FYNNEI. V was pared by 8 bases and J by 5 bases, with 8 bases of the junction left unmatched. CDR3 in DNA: TGTGCCAGCGACGACAGGGAGAGTGAGACCCAGTACTTC. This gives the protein CASDDRESETQYF. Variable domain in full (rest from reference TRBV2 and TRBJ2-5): EPEVTQTPSHQVTQMGQEVILRCVPISNHLYFYWYRQILGQKVEFLVSFYNNEISEKSEIFDDQFSVERPDGSNFTLKIRSTKLEDSAMYFCASDDRESETQYFGPGTRLLVL.

The CDR3 region has the DNA TGTGCCAGCAGTTATCTTAATGAGCAGTTCTTC. It specifies CASSYLNEQFF. The chain couples TRBV27 to TRBJ2-1, with no clear D. This CDR3 comprises 11 residues. Between the trimmed V and J ends, which lost 4 bases and 7 bases, there was a span of 5 bases. Germline assignment: CDR1 MNHEY and CDR2 SMNVEV (reference sequence).

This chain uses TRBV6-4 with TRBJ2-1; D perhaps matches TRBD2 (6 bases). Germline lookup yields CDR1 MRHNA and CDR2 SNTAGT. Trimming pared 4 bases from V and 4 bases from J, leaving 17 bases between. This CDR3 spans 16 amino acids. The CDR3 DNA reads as TGTGCCAGCAGTGTCTATTCTAGCGAGGGGTACAATGAGCAGTTCTTC. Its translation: CASSVYSSEGYNEQFF.

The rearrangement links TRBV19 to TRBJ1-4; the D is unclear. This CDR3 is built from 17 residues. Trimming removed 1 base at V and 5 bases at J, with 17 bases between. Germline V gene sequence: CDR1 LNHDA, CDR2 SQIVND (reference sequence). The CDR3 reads CASSIVSDTLGNEKLFF. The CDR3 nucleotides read TGTGCCAGTAGTATAGTCTCAGACACCTTGGGAAATGAAAAACTGTTTTTT. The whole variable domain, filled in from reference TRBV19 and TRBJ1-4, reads DGGITQSPKYLFRKEGQNVTLSCEQNLNHDAMYWYRQDPGQGLRLIYYSQIVNDFQKGDIAEGYSVSREKKESFPLTVTSAQKNPTAFYLCASSIVSDTLGNEKLFFGSGTQLSVL.

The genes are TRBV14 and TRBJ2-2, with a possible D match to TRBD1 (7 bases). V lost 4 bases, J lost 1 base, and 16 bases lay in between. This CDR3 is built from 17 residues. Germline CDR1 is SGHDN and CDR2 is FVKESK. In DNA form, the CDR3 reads TGTGCCAGCAGCCTCAAGGGGGCGGGACGGAACACCGGGGAGCTGTTTTTT. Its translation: CASSLKGAGRNTGELFF.

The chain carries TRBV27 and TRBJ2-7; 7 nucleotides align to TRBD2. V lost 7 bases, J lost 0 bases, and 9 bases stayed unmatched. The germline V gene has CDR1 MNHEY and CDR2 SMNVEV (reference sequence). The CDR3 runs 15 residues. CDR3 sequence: CASMGTGGLSYEQYF. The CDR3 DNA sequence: TGTGCCAGCATGGGGACGGGAGGCCTCTCCTACGAGCAGTACTTC.

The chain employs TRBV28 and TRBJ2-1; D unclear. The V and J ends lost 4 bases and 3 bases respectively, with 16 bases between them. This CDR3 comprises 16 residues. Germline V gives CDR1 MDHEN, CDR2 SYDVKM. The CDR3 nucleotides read TGTGCCAGCAGTTCGGACCCAGCTAGGGTCTACAATGAGCAGTTCTTC. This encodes CASSSDPARVYNEQFF. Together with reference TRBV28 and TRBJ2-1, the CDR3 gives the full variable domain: DVKVTQSSRYLVKRTGEKVFLECVQDMDHENMFWYRQDPGLGLRLIYFSYDVKMKEKGDIPEGYSVSREKKERFSLILESASTNQTSMYLCASSSDPARVYNEQFFGPGTRLTVL.

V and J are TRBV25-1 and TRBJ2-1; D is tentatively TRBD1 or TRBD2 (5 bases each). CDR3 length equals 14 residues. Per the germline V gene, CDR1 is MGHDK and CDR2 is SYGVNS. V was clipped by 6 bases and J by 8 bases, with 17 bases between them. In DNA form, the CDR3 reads TGTGCCAGCAGCCCCGGGACCCCGAGGGATGAGCAGTTCTTC. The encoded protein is CASSPGTPRDEQFF.

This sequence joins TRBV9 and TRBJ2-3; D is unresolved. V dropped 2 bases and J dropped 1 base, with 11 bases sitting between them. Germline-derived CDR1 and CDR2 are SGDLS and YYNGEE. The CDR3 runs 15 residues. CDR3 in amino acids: CASSVTGSGTDTQYF. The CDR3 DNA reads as TGTGCCAGCAGCGTTACCGGCTCTGGCACAGATACGCAGTATTTT. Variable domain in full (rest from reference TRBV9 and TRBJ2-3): DSGVTQTPKHLITATGQRVTLRCSPRSGDLSVYWYQQSLDQGLQFLIQYYNGEERAKGNILERFSAQQFPDLHSELNLSSLELGDSALYFCASSVTGSGTDTQYFGPGTRLTVL.

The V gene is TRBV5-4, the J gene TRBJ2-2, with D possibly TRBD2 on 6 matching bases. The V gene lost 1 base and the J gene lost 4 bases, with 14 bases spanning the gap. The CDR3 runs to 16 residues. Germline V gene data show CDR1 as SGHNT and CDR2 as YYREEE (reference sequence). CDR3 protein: CASSLSPGVGTGELFF. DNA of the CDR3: TGTGCCAGCAGCTTGTCCCCGGGAGTTGGCACCGGGGAGCTGTTTTTT.

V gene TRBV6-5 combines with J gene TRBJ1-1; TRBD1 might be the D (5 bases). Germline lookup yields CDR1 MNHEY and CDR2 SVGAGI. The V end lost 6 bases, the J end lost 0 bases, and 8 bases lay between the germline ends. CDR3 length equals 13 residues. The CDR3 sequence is CASSWGVNTEAFF. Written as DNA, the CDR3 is TGTGCCAGCAGCTGGGGGGTGAACACTGAAGCTTTCTTT.

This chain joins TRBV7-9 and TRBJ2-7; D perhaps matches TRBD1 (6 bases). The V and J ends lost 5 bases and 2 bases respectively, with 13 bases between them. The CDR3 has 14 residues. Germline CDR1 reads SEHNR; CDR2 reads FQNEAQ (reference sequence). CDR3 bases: TGTGCCAGCAGCCCGGACAGCGGCACCTACGAGCAGTACTTC. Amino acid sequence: CASSPDSGTYEQYF. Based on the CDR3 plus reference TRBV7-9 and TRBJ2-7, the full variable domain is DTGVSQNPRHKITKRGQNVTFRCDPISEHNRLYWYRQTLGQGPEFLTYFQNEAQLEKSRLLSDRFSAERPKGSFSTLEIQRTEQGDSAMYLCASSPDSGTYEQYFGPGTRLTVT.

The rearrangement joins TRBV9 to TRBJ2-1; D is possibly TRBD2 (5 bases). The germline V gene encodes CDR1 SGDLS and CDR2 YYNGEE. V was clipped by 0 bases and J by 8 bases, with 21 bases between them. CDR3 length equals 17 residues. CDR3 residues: CASSVVPQAGSGDEQFF. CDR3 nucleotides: TGTGCCAGCAGCGTAGTCCCCCAGGCGGGTTCTGGCGATGAGCAGTTCTTC.

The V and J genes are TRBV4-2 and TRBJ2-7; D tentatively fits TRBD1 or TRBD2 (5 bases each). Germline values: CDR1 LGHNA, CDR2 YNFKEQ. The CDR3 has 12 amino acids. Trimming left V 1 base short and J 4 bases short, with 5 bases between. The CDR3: CASSQGGYEQYF. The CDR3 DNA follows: TGTGCCAGCAGCCAAGGGGGGTACGAGCAGTACTTC.

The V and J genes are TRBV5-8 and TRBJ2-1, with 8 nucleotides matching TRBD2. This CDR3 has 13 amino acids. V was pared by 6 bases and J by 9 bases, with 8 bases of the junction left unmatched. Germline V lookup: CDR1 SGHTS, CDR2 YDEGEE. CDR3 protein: CASKMGLVVEQFF. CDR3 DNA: TGTGCCAGCAAGATGGGACTAGTAGTTGAGCAGTTCTTC.

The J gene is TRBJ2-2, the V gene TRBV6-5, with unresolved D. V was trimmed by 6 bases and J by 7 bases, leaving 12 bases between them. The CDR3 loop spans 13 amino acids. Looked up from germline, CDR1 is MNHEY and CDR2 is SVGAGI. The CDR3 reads CASSPEISGELFF. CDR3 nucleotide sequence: TGTGCCAGCAGCCCGGAGATAAGCGGGGAGCTGTTTTTT.